This T cell receptor (beta chain) appears in the sequencing data of a study of beta chain features in type 1 diabetes. Study findings and constraints: The study notes PCR might favor shorter templates equally in patients and controls. These data did not resolve whether HLA type affects TCRB rearrangement.

Note on this clone: What it binds is not known.

Per germline, CDR1 MNHEY and CDR2 SMNVEV (reference sequence). Trimming removed 3 bases at V and 7 bases at J, with 13 bases between. This CDR3 contains 14 residues. The entirety of the isolated RNA underwent reverse transcription, so expressed TCRB transcripts were sequenced. Stem cell-like memory T cell samples averaged about 1.01 million immunoSEQ reads each. The repertoire was sequenced with immunoSEQ multiplex PCR; TCRdb's copy has only in-frame clones and lacks some. The sample lists about 19,000 clones, approximately 50% seen once, with approximately 0.4% in the top ten. The sequence derives from a young man in good health. The sample taken for sequencing was stem cell memory CD4+ T cells from blood. This sequence joins TRBV27 and TRBJ1-5, with no clear D. For the CDR3, the DNA is TGTGCCAGCAGTTTCATCGGGGAGGGACAGCCCCAGCATTTT. It translates to CASSFIGEGQPQHF.